This T cell receptor (beta chain) was captured in a study of chemoradiotherapy in HPV16-positive cancers. Looking at the study overall: Functional T-cell assays on a couple of HPV16-positive patients' cells defined candidate HPV-specific clones and common TCR motifs. Study-level findings and limits: Better recurrence-free survival went with HPV-responsive T-cell expansion in HPV16-positive patients. Candidate HPV-specific clones and E7-related TCR motifs grew in tumor during treatment. Only a couple of HPV16-positive patients supplied the functional HPV-specificity definition.

Germline assignment: CDR1 SGDLS and CDR2 YYNGEE. With V trimmed by 0 bases and J by 5 bases, 9 bases remained unmatched. The CDR3 totals 16 residues. TCRdb keeps only in-frame clones here, not all; method: immunoSEQ multiplex PCR. The sample records some 5,100 clones, 70% to 90% being singletons. Regarding this clone: Its antigen is not identified.

The chain couples TRBV9 to TRBJ2-3, with 7 bases that match TRBD2. Sample: tumor tissue, taken from a patient who underwent chemoradiotherapy. This receptor was obtained from a human donor with HPV-associated anogenital cancer. CDR3: CASSVDKRDVLDTQYF. The CDR3 nucleotides are TGTGCCAGCAGCGTAGACAAGCGGGACGTGTTAGATACGCAGTATTTT.